What follows describes a single T cell receptor beta chain. The antigen is unknown. The data originate from a study of T-cell memory formation after mild COVID-19. CDR1 and CDR2 from the germline V gene are LGHNA and YSLEER. The CDR3 is made up of 13 amino acids. Trimming cost V 0 bases and J 5 bases, with 7 bases left between them. Study results and caveats: Clones that contracted from day 15 to 85 had balanced CD4/CD8; later expanders were CD4+ biased. Nothing showed for sure that second-wave clones peaking on day 37 were SARS-CoV-2 specific. In pre-infection memory, a portion of responding clones appeared, which suggested that cross-reactive memory joined. CD8+ contracting clones occupied EMRA, while CD4+ ones occupied mainly CM and EM.

From the 5' RACE reads, TCRdb called clonotypes with MiXCR, one entry per CDR3 protein. The sample lists around 390,000 distinct CDR3 sequences; roughly 15% were seen once. Material for sequencing was PBMCs or a T cell subset sorted from them (not recorded which). This receptor was obtained from a man aged 18 to 30 who had mild COVID-19 (a few samples of this study predate the infection). Cell type and time point are not known. The J gene is TRBJ1-2, the V gene TRBV4-3; D is ambiguous. Here the CDR3 reads CASSQETAYGYTF. Here the CDR3 DNA reads TGCGCCAGCAGCCAAGAGACCGCTTATGGCTACACCTTC.